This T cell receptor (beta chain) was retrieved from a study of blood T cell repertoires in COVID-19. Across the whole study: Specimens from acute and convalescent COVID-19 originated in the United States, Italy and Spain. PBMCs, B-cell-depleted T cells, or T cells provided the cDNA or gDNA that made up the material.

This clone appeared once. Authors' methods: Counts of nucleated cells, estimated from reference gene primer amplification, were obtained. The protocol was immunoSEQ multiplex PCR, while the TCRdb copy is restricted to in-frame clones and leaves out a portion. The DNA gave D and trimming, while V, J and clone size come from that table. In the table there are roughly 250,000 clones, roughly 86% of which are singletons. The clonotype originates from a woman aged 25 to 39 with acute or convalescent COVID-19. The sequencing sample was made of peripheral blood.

CDR3 sequence (DNA): TGTGCCAGCAGCTCTCCACAGGGCCTACACAATCAGCCCCAGCATTTT. Its protein is CASSSPQGLHNQPQHF. The chain carries TRBV7-2 and TRBJ1-5; TRBD1 might be the D (6 bases). The CDR3 is 16 residues long. CDR1 is SGHTA and CDR2 is FQGNSA in the germline V gene. Trimming removed 4 bases from V and 3 bases from J, with 16 bases in between.